This T cell receptor beta chain was identified in a study of T cells in Graves' hyperthyroidism and ophthalmopathy. Trimming removed 5 bases from V and 4 bases from J, with 9 bases in between. This CDR3 is built from 13 residues. Germline CDR1 and CDR2: LNHDA and SQIVND (reference sequence). TCR beta CDR3 region amplification was performed from RNA transcripts. In the first-round RT-PCR of the TCR CDR3, the HTBI primer set was used. TCRdb called the multiplex PCR reads again in MiXCR, with one record for every CDR3 protein. Of a few hundred thousand distinct CDR3 sequences detected, about 13% appear once; the ten largest clones hold 9.2%.

V gene TRBV19 combines with J gene TRBJ2-1; D not certain. The specimen was blood. This receptor was taken from a woman between 18 and 29 years old with Graves' hyperthyroidism. The CDR3 region is CASSLTEYNEQFF. CDR3 in DNA: TGTGCCAGTAGTTTAACAGAGTACAATGAGCAGTTCTTC.